This T cell receptor (beta chain) is drawn from a study of T cells in Graves' hyperthyroidism and ophthalmopathy. This clonotype has ten or more counts. Its target is not known. The study excluded patients with uncontrolled infection, other autoimmune disease, pregnancy or lactation. Extraction of PBMCs used around 9.6 ml of fresh peripheral blood. The source material, RNA transcripts, was used to amplify TCR beta CDR3 regions. HTBI primers were the set used in a first-round RT-PCR of the TCR CDR3. A single record per CDR3 protein comes from TCRdb applying MiXCR to the multiplex PCR reads. There are hundreds of thousands of distinct CDR3 sequences in the sample; roughly 14% occur only once, and 3.5% to 4.5% lies in the top ten. The CDR3 sequence is 14 residues long. V gave up 5 bases and J gave up 3 bases; unmatched junction bases: 4. Germline lookup yields CDR1 SGHTA and CDR2 FQGTGA. Notes on the study in general: By a 13 V-J model, ophthalmopathy was set apart from stable hyperthyroidism. Blood shared most expanded thyroid clonotypes above 0.001.

The V gene is TRBV7-3, the J gene TRBJ2-7; 10 nucleotides align to TRBD2. Sequenced input: blood. The receptor was derived from a woman aged 40 to 50 with Graves' ophthalmopathy. The CDR3 nucleotides are TGTGCCAGCAGCACAGCTAGCGGGAGCTACGAGCAGTACTTC. This codes for CASSTASGSYEQYF.